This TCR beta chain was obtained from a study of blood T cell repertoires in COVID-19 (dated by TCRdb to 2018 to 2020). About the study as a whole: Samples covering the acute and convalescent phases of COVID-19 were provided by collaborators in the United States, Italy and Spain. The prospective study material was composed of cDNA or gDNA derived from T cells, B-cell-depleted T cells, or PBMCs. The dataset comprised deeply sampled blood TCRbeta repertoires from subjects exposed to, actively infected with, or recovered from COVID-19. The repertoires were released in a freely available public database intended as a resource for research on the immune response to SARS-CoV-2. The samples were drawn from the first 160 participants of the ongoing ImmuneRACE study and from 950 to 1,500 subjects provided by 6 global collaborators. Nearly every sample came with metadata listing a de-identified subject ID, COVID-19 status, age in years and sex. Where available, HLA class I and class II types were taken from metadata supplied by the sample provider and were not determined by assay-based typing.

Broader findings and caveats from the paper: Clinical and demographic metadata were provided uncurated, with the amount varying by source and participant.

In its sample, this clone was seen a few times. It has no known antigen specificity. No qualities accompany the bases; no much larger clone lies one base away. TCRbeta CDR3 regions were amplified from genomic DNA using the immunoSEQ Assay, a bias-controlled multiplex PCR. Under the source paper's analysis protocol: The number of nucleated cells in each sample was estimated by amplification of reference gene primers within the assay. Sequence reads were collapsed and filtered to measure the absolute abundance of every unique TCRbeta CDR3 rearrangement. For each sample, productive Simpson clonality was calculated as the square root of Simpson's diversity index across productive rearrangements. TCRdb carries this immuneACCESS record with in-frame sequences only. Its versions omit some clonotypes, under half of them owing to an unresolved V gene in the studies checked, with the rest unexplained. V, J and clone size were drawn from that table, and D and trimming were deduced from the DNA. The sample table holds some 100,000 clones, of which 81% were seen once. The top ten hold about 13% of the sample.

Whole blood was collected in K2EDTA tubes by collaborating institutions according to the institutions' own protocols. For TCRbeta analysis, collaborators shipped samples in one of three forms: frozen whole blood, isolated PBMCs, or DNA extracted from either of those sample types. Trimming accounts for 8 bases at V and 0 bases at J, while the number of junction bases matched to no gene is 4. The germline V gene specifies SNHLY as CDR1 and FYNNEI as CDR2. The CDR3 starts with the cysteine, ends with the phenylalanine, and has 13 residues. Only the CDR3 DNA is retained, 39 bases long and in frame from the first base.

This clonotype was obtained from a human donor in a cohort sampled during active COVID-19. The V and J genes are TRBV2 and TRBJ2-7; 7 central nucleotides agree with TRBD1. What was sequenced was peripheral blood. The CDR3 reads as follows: CASQRDSSYEQYF. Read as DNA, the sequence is TGTGCCAGCCAACGGGACAGCTCCTACGAGCAGTACTTC. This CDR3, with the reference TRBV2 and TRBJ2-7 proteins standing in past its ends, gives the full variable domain EPEVTQTPSHQVTQMGQEVILRCVPISNHLYFYWYRQILGQKVEFLVSFYNNEISEKSEIFDDQFSVERPDGSNFTLKIRSTKLEDSAMYFCASQRDSSYEQYFGPGTRLTVT.